This T cell receptor beta chain was identified in a study of identical twins. This clonotype was recorded many times. CDR3 length: 14 residues. Germline V gives CDR1 PRHDT, CDR2 FYEKMQ (reference sequence). Trimming pared 5 bases from V and 1 base from J, leaving 11 bases between. Template switching added a universal primer binding site, and final cDNA carried unique molecular identifiers. One entry per CDR3 protein, called by TCRdb with MiXCR from the 5' RACE reads. The table includes around 370,000 distinct CDR3 sequences, around 9% detected once. The V call is TRBV13, the J call TRBJ1-1, with D hard to call. This TCR came from a woman in her 50s in good health. Sequenced input: naive T cells sorted from blood. The CDR3: CASSPRTANTEAFF. CDR3 DNA sequence: TGTGCCAGCAGCCCCAGGACGGCGAACACTGAAGCTTTCTTT.